This is a list of T cell receptor beta chains from one sample in a study of T cell responses to AZD1222 COVID-19 vaccine. Clones were read by immunoSEQ multiplex PCR, and TCRdb kept only the in-frame ones, dropping some. Altogether approximately 100,000 clones are present, about 88% being singletons, with the ten largest covering roughly a sixth. Material: peripheral blood, obtained on day 0 of AZD1222 vaccination. The receptors come from an adult in good health. CDR3s include the opening cysteine and the closing phenylalanine or tryptophan. Each record gives: D gene, clone size, V gene, J gene, CDR3 protein, CDR3 DNA. The D gene is left open where the match is weak. Only part of the rows carry a size: once, few, many, or a class if the clone is expanded.

d_call: TRBD2; clone_size: .; v_call: TRBV5-4; j_call: TRBJ2-7; cdr3_aa: CASSLDGGTSSYEQYF; cdr3_nt: TGTGCCAGCAGCTTGGACGGGGGGACCAGCTCCTACGAGCAGTACTTC
d_call: .; clone_size: .; v_call: TRBV6-5; j_call: TRBJ2-7; cdr3_aa: CAIKDSYEQYF; cdr3_nt: TGTGCCATAAAAGACAGTTACGAGCAGTACTTC
d_call: .; clone_size: .; v_call: TRBV19; j_call: TRBJ2-6; cdr3_aa: CASSIGALSGANVLTF; cdr3_nt: TGTGCCAGTAGTATTGGGGCCTTAAGCGGGGCCAACGTCCTGACTTTC
d_call: .; clone_size: .; v_call: TRBV28; j_call: TRBJ2-7; cdr3_aa: CASRPGGPSYEQYF; cdr3_nt: TGTGCCAGCAGACCCGGGGGGCCGAGCTACGAGCAGTACTTC
d_call: TRBD1; clone_size: .; v_call: TRBV10-3; j_call: TRBJ2-5; cdr3_aa: CAIGQGWETQYF; cdr3_nt: TGTGCCATCGGACAGGGGTGGGAGACCCAGTACTTC
d_call: .; clone_size: .; v_call: TRBV7-2; j_call: TRBJ2-7; cdr3_aa: CASSLRVSYEQYF; cdr3_nt: TGTGCCAGCAGCCTTAGGGTTTCCTACGAGCAGTACTTC
d_call: .; clone_size: once; v_call: TRBV18; j_call: TRBJ1-1; cdr3_aa: CASSPNDLRAFMNTEAFF; cdr3_nt: TGTGCCAGCTCACCAAACGACCTGAGGGCTTTCATGAACACTGAAGCTTTCTTT
d_call: .; clone_size: .; v_call: TRBV7-2; j_call: TRBJ1-1; cdr3_aa: CASSLLGGTEAFF; cdr3_nt: TGTGCCAGCAGCTTACTTGGTGGCACTGAAGCTTTCTTT
d_call: TRBD2; clone_size: .; v_call: TRBV28; j_call: TRBJ2-1; cdr3_aa: CASSLMMLAGLFNEQFF; cdr3_nt: TGTGCCAGCAGTTTAATGATGTTAGCGGGACTTTTTAATGAGCAGTTCTTC
d_call: .; clone_size: few; v_call: TRBV21-1; j_call: TRBJ2-7; cdr3_aa: CASSTLDGSYEQYF; cdr3_nt: TGTGCCAGCAGCACCTTGGACGGCTCCTACGAGCAGTACTTC
d_call: .; clone_size: .; v_call: TRBV6-4; j_call: TRBJ2-6; cdr3_aa: CASTRVFSGANVLTF; cdr3_nt: TGTGCCAGCACACGGGTTTTCTCTGGGGCCAACGTCCTGACTTTC
d_call: TRBD1; clone_size: .; v_call: TRBV9; j_call: TRBJ1-1; cdr3_aa: CASSEGPVMEGAPIAFF; cdr3_nt: TGTGCCAGCAGCGAGGGACCTGTCATGGAGGGGGCTCCGATCGCTTTCTTT
d_call: TRBD1; clone_size: .; v_call: TRBV28; j_call: TRBJ1-6; cdr3_aa: CASSSGQGLNSPLHF; cdr3_nt: TGTGCCAGCAGTTCAGGACAGGGATTAAATTCACCCCTCCACTTT
d_call: .; clone_size: few; v_call: TRBV12-3/TRBV12-4; j_call: TRBJ1-2; cdr3_aa: CASSFTDLGYTF; cdr3_nt: TGTGCCAGCAGTTTTACCGACCTCGGCTACACCTTC
d_call: .; clone_size: .; v_call: TRBV28; j_call: TRBJ2-2; cdr3_aa: CASRQGGTGELFF; cdr3_nt: TGTGCCAGCAGACAAGGGGGAACCGGGGAGCTGTTTTTT
d_call: .; clone_size: .; v_call: TRBV13; j_call: TRBJ2-7; cdr3_aa: CASSPRTDISYEQYF; cdr3_nt: TGTGCCAGCAGCCCCCGGACAGATATCTCCTACGAGCAGTACTTC
d_call: .; clone_size: .; v_call: TRBV18; j_call: TRBJ2-1; cdr3_aa: CASSPPRAATYNEQFF; cdr3_nt: TGTGCCAGCTCACCTCCTCGGGCAGCAACCTACAATGAGCAGTTCTTC
d_call: .; clone_size: .; v_call: TRBV19; j_call: TRBJ1-2; cdr3_aa: CASSLGSWSNYGYTF; cdr3_nt: TGTGCCAGTAGTCTAGGGAGCTGGTCCAACTATGGCTACACCTTC
d_call: .; clone_size: few; v_call: TRBV7-8; j_call: TRBJ1-4; cdr3_aa: CASSWSGQNEKLFF; cdr3_nt: TGTGCCAGCAGCTGGAGTGGGCAGAATGAAAAACTGTTTTTT
d_call: TRBD1; clone_size: once; v_call: TRBV19; j_call: TRBJ1-5; cdr3_aa: CASRRLTGVANQPQHF; cdr3_nt: TGTGCCAGTAGGAGGCTGACAGGGGTCGCCAATCAGCCCCAGCATTTT
d_call: .; clone_size: .; v_call: TRBV19; j_call: TRBJ2-4; cdr3_aa: CASSIIWGRTSNIQYF; cdr3_nt: TGTGCCAGTAGTATAATTTGGGGCAGGACCTCAAACATTCAGTACTTC
d_call: .; clone_size: .; v_call: TRBV7-9; j_call: TRBJ1-4; cdr3_aa: CASSSGNPGEKLFF; cdr3_nt: TGTGCCAGCAGCTCAGGGAACCCGGGGGAAAAACTGTTTTTT
d_call: .; clone_size: .; v_call: TRBV30; j_call: TRBJ1-5; cdr3_aa: CAWSPGALNQPQHF; cdr3_nt: TGTGCCTGGAGTCCAGGGGCATTAAATCAGCCCCAGCATTTT
d_call: .; clone_size: .; v_call: TRBV29-1; j_call: TRBJ2-1; cdr3_aa: CSTASSYNEQFF; cdr3_nt: TGCAGTACAGCGAGCTCCTACAATGAGCAGTTCTTC
d_call: .; clone_size: .; v_call: TRBV30; j_call: TRBJ1-1; cdr3_aa: CAWMASGGNTEAFF; cdr3_nt: TGTGCCTGGATGGCTTCGGGAGGGAACACTGAAGCTTTCTTT